This T cell receptor beta chain was obtained from a study of blood T cell repertoires in COVID-19. Study at large: The origin of the acute and convalescent COVID-19 samples was the United States, Italy and Spain. T cells, B-cell-depleted T cells, or PBMCs provided the cDNA or gDNA that served as material.

As processed by the authors: Researchers report that nucleated cell counts were estimated from reference gene primer amplification. This table comes from immunoSEQ multiplex PCR, and its TCRdb copy is limited to in-frame clones, with some not included. D and trimming were read from the DNA, whereas the V and J calls and clone size are those reported in that table. The table has some 120,000 clones, 86% seen once. CDR3 length: 14 residues. The germline CDR1 and CDR2 sequences are SGHNT and YYREEE (reference sequence). Losses at the gene ends were 1 base for V and 7 bases for J; bases not matched to a gene: 5.

Source material: peripheral blood. The TCR sequence derives from a human donor in a cohort sampled during active COVID-19. This chain uses TRBV5-4 with TRBJ2-7, with TRBD1 matching over 10 bases. The CDR3 region is CASSLLDRGAEQYF. The CDR3, as DNA: TGTGCCAGCAGCTTGCTGGACAGGGGGGCGGAGCAGTACTTC.